Each of the 26 T cell receptor beta chains below was sequenced from the same sample in a study of blood T cell repertoires in COVID-19 (dated by TCRdb to 2018 to 2021). Libraries were built with the immunoSEQ multiplex PCR assay. Held by TCRdb, this immuneACCESS table contains in-frame sequences only and omits some clones. Under half of the omission traces to an unresolved V gene where checked; the cause of the rest is unknown. The sample profile shows fewer than 300,000 clones; roughly 90% of them were found once. The ten largest account for approximately 2.1% of the sample. Sequencing was carried out using peripheral blood. Receptors originate from a woman aged 25-40 years with COVID-19, enrolled during active disease.

The chain is built from TRBV4-1 and TRBJ2-2, with TRBD2 matching 13 bases. Germline lookup yields CDR1 MGHRA and CDR2 YSYEKL. Trimming at V came to 6 bases and at J to 4 bases, leaving 2 bases not matched to a gene. CDR3 length equals 15 residues. As DNA, the CDR3 is TGCGCCAGCAGGAGACTAGCGGGGGGCACCGGGGAGCTGTTTTTT. This codes for CASRRLAGGTGELFF.

The genes are TRBV9 and TRBJ2-2, with 13 bases lining up with TRBD2. This CDR3 spans 18 amino acids. In germline, CDR1 is SGDLS, CDR2 YYNGEE. The V segment lost 0 bases and the J segment 3 bases; nucleotides outside the gene matches: 5. The CDR3 loop is CASSVGTSGSVYTGELFF. The CDR3, as DNA: TGTGCCAGCAGCGTAGGGACTAGCGGGAGTGTTTACACCGGGGAGCTGTTTTTT.

V usage is TRBV5-1 and J usage is TRBJ1-1; no clear D gene. V gave up 0 bases and J gave up 0 bases, with 9 bases separating them. Germline V gene data show CDR1 as SGHRS and CDR2 as YFSETQ. This CDR3 is built from 15 residues. In nucleotides, the CDR3 is TGCGCCAGCAGCTTGGGCGGGGAACTGAACACTGAAGCTTTCTTT. Translating gives CASSLGGELNTEAFF.

The gene calls are TRBV2 and TRBJ1-2; D is unclear. Germline CDR1 SNHLY, CDR2 FYNNEI. There are 11 residues in the CDR3. The germline V and J ends were trimmed by 4 bases and 7 bases, with 7 bases remaining between them. CDR3 nucleotide sequence: TGTGCCAGCAGTGCTGTGTTTGGCTACACCTTC. Its protein is CASSAVFGYTF.

CDR3 loop: CSVSLTSGRYNEQFF. For the CDR3, the DNA is TGCAGCGTTTCCCTTACTAGCGGGAGGTACAATGAGCAGTTCTTC. The chain links TRBV29-1 to TRBJ2-1, with 12 bases identical to TRBD2. There are 15 residues in the CDR3. CDR1 and CDR2 from the germline V gene are SQVTM and ANQGSEA. The ends lost 5 bases at V and 4 bases at J; junction bases unmatched: 6.

The V call is TRBV19, the J call TRBJ2-3; 14 bases align to TRBD2. Germline V gene lookup returns CDR1 LNHDA and CDR2 SQIVND (reference sequence). The CDR3 runs 18 residues. Unmatched junction bases numbered 9, after V lost 6 bases and J lost 1 base. The CDR3 sequence: CASSRLAGGVGGTDTQYF. The CDR3 region has the DNA TGTGCCAGTAGCCGACTAGCGGGAGGGGTAGGCGGCACAGATACGCAGTATTTT.

The J gene is TRBJ2-1, the V gene TRBV10-2, with 8 bases that match TRBD1. After removal of 2 bases from V and 0 bases from J, the junction contained 3 bases not matched to a gene. Per germline, CDR1 WSHSY and CDR2 SAAADI. This CDR3 has 16 residues. The CDR3 DNA follows: TGCGCCAGCAGTGAGCCCGGGACAGGCTCCTACAATGAGCAGTTCTTC. It codes for CASSEPGTGSYNEQFF.

The chain has TRBV7-2 and TRBJ1-5; 7 bases align to TRBD1. Trimming at V came to 3 bases and at J to 4 bases, leaving 6 bases not matched to a gene. The CDR3 has 15 amino acids. CDR1 SGHTA and CDR2 FQGNSA come from the germline V gene. CDR3 nucleotides: TGTGCCAGCAGCTTGGCGGGGACAGCTAATCAGCCCCAGCATTTT. Protein: CASSLAGTANQPQHF.

The chain uses TRBV10-1 and TRBJ2-1; no clear D gene. The germline V gene encodes CDR1 WNHNN and CDR2 SYGVQD (reference sequence). This CDR3 contains 12 residues. V shed 3 bases and J shed 9 bases, with 9 bases lying between them. The CDR3 sequence is CASSDTRGEQFF. The DNA for the CDR3 is TGCGCCAGCAGTGATACCCGAGGTGAGCAGTTCTTC.

The genes are TRBV27 and TRBJ1-1, with D perhaps TRBD1 (6 bases). The germline gives CDR1 MNHEY, CDR2 SMNVEV (reference sequence). The CDR3 is 14 amino acids. V was cut by 6 bases and J by 4 bases, with 15 bases left in between. The CDR3 bases are TGTGCCAGCAGGCGGACAGCTGATGTCACTGAAGCTTTCTTT. Its protein is CASRRTADVTEAFF.

This clone was observed a handful of times. Here the CDR3 reads CASSPNTYEQYF. The CDR3, as DNA: TGTGCCAGCAGCCCAAACACCTACGAGCAGTACTTC. The V call is TRBV7-2, the J call TRBJ2-7; D uncertain. Germline V gene data show CDR1 as SGHTA and CDR2 as FQGNSA. V was cut by 5 bases and J by 2 bases, with 7 bases left in between. The CDR3 length is 12 residues.

By proportion, this clone is medium-sized. This sequence joins TRBV7-9 and TRBJ1-2; D is ambiguous. Deletions cut 5 bases from V and 1 base from J, with 14 bases between. This CDR3 has 15 residues. In germline, CDR1 is SEHNR, CDR2 FQNEAQ (reference sequence). The CDR3 loop is CASSPTLGHNYGYTF. The CDR3 bases are TGTGCCAGCAGCCCGACGCTGGGCCATAACTATGGCTACACCTTC.

The chain recombines TRBV5-1 with TRBJ2-7, with 7 bases fitting TRBD2. The V gene end was trimmed by 1 base and the J gene end by 6 bases; junction bases not matched to a gene: 4. The CDR3 totals 13 residues. The germline V gene has CDR1 SGHRS and CDR2 YFSETQ. The CDR3: CASSLRLAGEQYF. CDR3 DNA sequence: TGCGCCAGCAGCTTGCGACTAGCCGGCGAGCAGTACTTC.

This chain links TRBV2 with TRBJ2-4; tentatively, D is TRBD2 (5 bases). The CDR3 runs 18 residues. CDR1 and CDR2 (germline): SNHLY, FYNNEI. V was pared by 1 base and J by 0 bases, with 16 bases between. In nucleotides, the CDR3 is TGTGCCAGCAGTGAAGAAGGGTGGAGGTCCCAAGCCAAAAACATTCAGTACTTC. It codes for CASSEEGWRSQAKNIQYF.

V gene TRBV15 combines with J gene TRBJ2-2; D is possibly TRBD2 (6 bases). Trimming took 8 bases from V and 0 from J, leaving 19 bases between them. Germline V gives CDR1 LNHNV, CDR2 YYDKDF (reference sequence). The length of the CDR3 is 17 residues. The CDR3: CATRPGLPLPNTGELFF. CDR3 DNA sequence: TGTGCCACCCGACCGGGACTTCCATTACCGAACACCGGGGAGCTGTTTTTT.

This clone was recorded once. The chain recombines TRBV12-5 with TRBJ1-5, with D uncertain. Germline V gene data show CDR1 as LGHNT and CDR2 as FRNRAP. The CDR3 is 15 residues long. V lost 1 base, J lost 7 bases, and 14 bases lay in between. CDR3 amino acids: CASGLGQQEGQPQHF. For the CDR3, the DNA is TGTGCTAGTGGTTTGGGACAACAAGAGGGCCAGCCCCAGCATTTT.

This sequence joins TRBV9 and TRBJ2-2, with 9 positions matching TRBD1. Germline CDR1 is SGDLS and CDR2 is YYNGEE. The J segment lost 4 bases and the V segment lost 3 bases, leaving 4 bases of the junction unmatched. The CDR3 covers 15 residues. DNA for the CDR3: TGTGCCAGCAGCGAGGGACAGGGAGGCACCGGGGAGCTGTTTTTT. Residues: CASSEGQGGTGELFF.

The chain employs TRBV19 and TRBJ1-3; D is undetermined. Germline V gene lookup returns CDR1 LNHDA and CDR2 SQIVND (reference sequence). The CDR3 consists of 14 residues. Deletions cut 5 bases from V and 4 bases from J, with 12 bases between. The CDR3 DNA is TGTGCCAGTAGTGCCCAGCGCTCGGGAAACACCATATATTTT. It is translated as CASSAQRSGNTIYF. The entire variable domain, with the rest obtained from reference TRBV19 and TRBJ1-3, is as follows: DGGITQSPKYLFRKEGQNVTLSCEQNLNHDAMYWYRQDPGQGLRLIYYSQIVNDFQKGDIAEGYSVSREKKESFPLTVTSAQKNPTAFYLCASSAQRSGNTIYFGEGSWLTVV.

The chain is built from TRBV4-1 and TRBJ1-5; D is unclear. CDR1 and CDR2 from the germline V gene are MGHRA and YSYEKL. V was trimmed by 1 base and J by 6 bases, leaving 7 bases between them. The CDR3 length is 13 residues. This chain's CDR3 is CASSQVLGQPQHF. CDR3 DNA sequence: TGCGCCAGCAGCCAAGTACTCGGTCAGCCCCAGCATTTT.

With respect to this clone: Other nucleotide sequences in the sample specify the same CDR3. The V call is TRBV9, the J call TRBJ1-3; possibly TRBD1 for D (6 bases). V was cut by 0 bases and J by 3 bases, with 10 bases left in between. Per germline, CDR1 SGDLS and CDR2 YYNGEE. This CDR3 has 15 residues. The CDR3 reads CASSVGPGDGNTIYF. CDR3 DNA: TGTGCCAGCAGCGTAGGTCCAGGGGATGGAAACACCATATATTTT. The full variable domain, its missing parts supplied by reference TRBV9 and TRBJ1-3, is DSGVTQTPKHLITATGQRVTLRCSPRSGDLSVYWYQQSLDQGLQFLIQYYNGEERAKGNILERFSAQQFPDLHSELNLSSLELGDSALYFCASSVGPGDGNTIYFGEGSWLTVV.

The chain has TRBV7-2 and TRBJ2-5; D not certain. The CDR3 covers 11 residues. V lost 5 bases and J 3 bases, leaving 4 bases between the germline ends. Germline values: CDR1 SGHTA, CDR2 FQGNSA. The CDR3 bases are TGTGCCAGCAGCCCTAAAGAGACCCAGTACTTC. Translated: CASSPKETQYF.

The rearrangement joins TRBV6-5 to TRBJ1-2, with TRBD1 matching 8 bases. The CDR3 length is 13 residues. CDR1 and CDR2 (germline): MNHEY, SVGAGI. The J segment lost 6 bases and the V segment lost 6 bases, leaving 6 bases of the junction unmatched. DNA for the CDR3: TGTGCCAGCAGGGTGGACAGGGCCCATGGCTACACCTTC. This codes for CASRVDRAHGYTF.

The chain carries TRBV15 and TRBJ1-5; no firm D call. The V end lost 2 bases, the J end lost 11 bases, and 16 bases lay between the germline ends. CDR3 size: 14 residues. Germline-derived CDR1 and CDR2 are LNHNV and YYDKDF (reference sequence). The CDR3 loop is CATSRPSAAEAQHF. As DNA, the CDR3 is TGTGCCACCAGCAGACCCAGTGCTGCTGAAGCCCAGCATTTT.

The V gene is TRBV30, the J gene TRBJ2-1; TRBD2 matches at 8 bases. Germline assignment: CDR1 GTSNPN and CDR2 SVGIG (reference sequence). The V gene end was trimmed by 2 bases and the J gene end by 5 bases; junction bases not matched to a gene: 2. The length of the CDR3 is 13 residues. The CDR3 DNA follows: TGTGCCTGGAGTAGCGGGGGAGACAATGAGCAGTTCTTC. This codes for CAWSSGGDNEQFF.

V gene TRBV19 combines with J gene TRBJ1-1, with D uncertain. Germline V gene sequence: CDR1 LNHDA, CDR2 SQIVND (reference sequence). V lost 1 base to trimming and J lost 3 bases, with 15 bases between them. The CDR3 loop spans 16 amino acids. For the CDR3, the DNA is TGTGCCAGTAGTATAGCAGCCGGGGTATCGGACACTGAAGCTTTCTTT. Translated: CASSIAAGVSDTEAFF.

The J gene is TRBJ2-7, the V gene TRBV4-1; D remains unclear. Germline-derived CDR1 and CDR2 are MGHRA and YSYEKL. CDR3 length: 13 amino acids. Trimming took 1 base from V and 6 from J, leaving 10 bases between them. CDR3: CASSQVVGVEQYF. In nucleotides, the CDR3 is TGCGCCAGCAGCCAAGTGGTGGGCGTCGAGCAGTACTTC.